This T cell receptor beta chain came from a study of blood T cell repertoires in COVID-19. The method was immunoSEQ multiplex PCR; TCRdb's version includes in-frame clones alone and lacks a portion of them. The data hold roughly 400,000 clones, with less than 95% observed a single time. This study enrolled people aged 18 to 89 from about two dozen US geographic areas. Grouping used clinical history reported by participants in a survey and questionnaire. From germline, CDR1 is SGHAT and CDR2 FQNNGV. Losses at the gene ends were 5 bases for V and 0 bases for J; bases not matched to a gene: 6. The CDR3 totals 16 residues.

Sequenced input: PBMCs or T cells enriched from blood (not recorded which). This TCR derives from a young man who had recovered from COVID-19. The rearrangement joins TRBV11-2 to TRBJ1-4; 7 nucleotides agree with TRBD1. The CDR3 nucleotides are TGTGCCAGCAGCCTGGGACAGCCCGCAACTAATGAAAAACTGTTTTTT. It encodes CASSLGQPATNEKLFF. Complete variable domain (other parts from reference TRBV11-2 and TRBJ1-4): EAGVAQSPRYKIIEKRQSVAFWCNPISGHATLYWYQQILGQGPKLLIQFQNNGVVDDSQLPKDRFSAERLKGVDSTLKIQPAKLEDSAVYLCASSLGQPATNEKLFFGSGTQLSVL.